The T cell receptor (beta chain) described here comes from a study of T cells in narcolepsy. For the study at large: Donors had narcolepsy type 1 or type 2, or were healthy controls. General study findings and limits: Same-patient CSF and blood CD4+ T cell clonotypes included HCRT-specific and TRIB2-specific autoreactive ones. Reportedly, autoreactive clonotypes were serially detected in patients' blood but not controls'. Some memory CD4+ repertoires had no autoreactive clone sequences.

The count of this clone is one. Its antigen is currently unknown. Clones were sequenced by immunoSEQ multiplex PCR, and TCRdb holds only the in-frame ones, with some missing. The repertoire holds about 35,000 clones, with 81% as singletons. Trimming shortened V by 1 base and J by 1 base, and 5 bases separated the two germline ends. Germline CDR1 and CDR2: SGHDN and FVKESK. CDR3 length: 15 amino acids. Sequenced: memory (CD45RA-) CD4+ T cells from blood. The receptor was derived from a human donor in good health. The chain links TRBV14 to TRBJ2-6; D is undetermined. CDR3 nucleotide sequence: TGTGCCAGCAGCCAAGCCGTATCTGGGGCCAACGTCCTGACTTTC. Amino acid sequence: CASSQAVSGANVLTF.